The 15 T cell receptor beta chains in this list originate from one sample, sequenced in a study of CD8 T cells in ankylosing spondylitis. MiXCR, run by TCRdb on the 5' RACE reads, gives a single entry per CDR3 protein. The table lists roughly 40,000 distinct CDR3 sequences, 3.5% to 4% of them singletons. Sequenced sample: blood, either unsorted or a sorted T cell fraction (not recorded which). These receptors were taken from a female donor with ankylosing spondylitis or in good health (not recorded which).

The chain combines TRBV9 with TRBJ2-5; perhaps D is TRBD1 or TRBD2 (5 bases each). Per germline, CDR1 SGDLS and CDR2 YYNGEE. CDR3 length: 14 residues. The ends were cut back, 3 bases at V and 7 bases at J, with 16 bases in the middle. Here the CDR3 reads CASSAGDPWGTQYF. The CDR3 region has the DNA TGTGCCAGCAGCGCCGGGGACCCCTGGGGGACCCAGTACTTC.

This clonotype was detected ten times or more. The rearrangement joins TRBV9 to TRBJ2-7, with 9 bases lining up with TRBD1. The CDR3 runs 15 residues. The germline gives CDR1 SGDLS, CDR2 YYNGEE. J gave up 4 bases and V 0 bases, and 5 bases lay outside the gene matches. CDR3 residues: CASSVEGTGLYEQYF. The CDR3 DNA is TGTGCCAGCAGCGTAGAAGGGACAGGGCTGTACGAGCAGTACTTC.

There are many counts of this clonotype. The gene calls are TRBV9 and TRBJ2-2; 7 nucleotides align to TRBD1. The CDR3 loop spans 15 amino acids. CDR1 is SGDLS, CDR2 YYNGEE, per germline. The ends lost 4 bases at V and 3 bases at J; junction bases unmatched: 6. CDR3 protein: CASSLQGTDTGELFF. The CDR3 coding sequence is TGTGCCAGCAGCTTACAGGGGACCGACACCGGGGAGCTGTTTTTT.

This clonotype was detected ten times or more. V usage is TRBV9 and J usage is TRBJ2-7, with D possibly being TRBD1 or TRBD2 (7 bases each). Trimming took off 3 bases at V and 2 bases at J, with 15 bases between the two ends. CDR3 size: 15 residues. CDR1 and CDR2 from the germline V gene are SGDLS and YYNGEE. The CDR3 sequence is CASSARQGGPYEQYF. CDR3 DNA sequence: TGTGCCAGCAGCGCCAGACAGGGAGGGCCCTACGAGCAGTACTTC.

About this clonotype: Since the CDR3 does not end with the conserved phenylalanine or tryptophan, this likely comes from a read error. The chain combines TRBV9 with TRBJ2-5; TRBD1 matches at 8 bases. The CDR3 length is 15 residues. The V gene's germline CDR1 is SGDLS and CDR2 YYNGEE. V gave up 4 bases and J gave up 5 bases; unmatched junction bases: 10. The chain's CDR3 is CASSPSGGVGETQYY. CDR3 bases: TGTGCCAGCAGCCCCTCAGGGGGCGTTGGGGAGACCCAGTACTAC.

This clonotype was found many times. Written as DNA, the CDR3 is TGTGCCAGCAGCGTGGCTAGCGGGGGGGTTTCCACAGATACGCAGTATTTT. The encoded protein is CASSVASGGVSTDTQYF. The chain uses TRBV9 and TRBJ2-3, with TRBD2 matching over 12 bases. V shed 2 bases, J shed 2 bases, and the junction held 6 bases outside the gene matches. Germline V CDR1 and CDR2: SGDLS, YYNGEE. The CDR3 has 17 amino acids. Based on the CDR3 plus reference TRBV9 and TRBJ2-3, the full variable domain is DSGVTQTPKHLITATGQRVTLRCSPRSGDLSVYWYQQSLDQGLQFLIQYYNGEERAKGNILERFSAQQFPDLHSELNLSSLELGDSALYFCASSVASGGVSTDTQYFGPGTRLTVL.

This clonotype was counted ten times or more. In DNA form, the CDR3 reads TGTGCCAGCAGCCCCTTTACGGGGGGTTCCTACGAGCAGTACTTC. Protein: CASSPFTGGSYEQYF. The chain combines TRBV9 with TRBJ2-7; 7 positions agree with TRBD2. This CDR3 has 15 residues. Germline V lookup: CDR1 SGDLS, CDR2 YYNGEE. The J segment lost 1 base and the V segment lost 4 bases, leaving 8 bases of the junction unmatched.

This clonotype was counted many times. This chain connects TRBV9 to TRBJ1-5; TRBD1 agrees at 7 bases. V lost 2 bases and J lost 3; bases outside the gene matches: 5. CDR3 length: 15 amino acids. From germline, CDR1 is SGDLS and CDR2 YYNGEE. The CDR3 coding sequence is TGTGCCAGCAGCGTCACTACAGGGGACAATCAGCCCCAGCATTTT. Translated: CASSVTTGDNQPQHF.

Many counts were recorded for this clonotype. The rearrangement links TRBV9 to TRBJ2-1; the match to TRBD2 covers 8 bases. J lost 13 bases, V lost 2 bases, and 8 bases had no gene match. Germline V gene data show CDR1 as SGDLS and CDR2 as YYNGEE. This CDR3 spans 13 amino acids. This chain's CDR3 is CASSVATSGIQFF. The CDR3 DNA reads as TGTGCCAGCAGCGTGGCTACTAGCGGAATTCAGTTCTTC.

This chain links TRBV9 with TRBJ2-3; the match to TRBD2 covers 12 bases. The CDR3 extends over 15 amino acids. The trim removed 1 base at V and 3 bases at J, leaving 0 bases unmatched. CDR1 and CDR2 (germline): SGDLS, YYNGEE. Written as DNA, the CDR3 is TGTGCCAGCAGCGTACTAGCGGGGGGGACAGATACGCAGTATTTT. This gives the protein CASSVLAGGTDTQYF.

This clonotype has at least ten counts. The chain has TRBV9 and TRBJ1-4; 9 positions match TRBD1. The CDR3 length is 15 residues. Germline CDR1 and CDR2: SGDLS and YYNGEE. Unmatched junction bases numbered 8, after V lost 4 bases and J lost 7 bases. The CDR3 bases are TGTGCCAGCAGCATACAGGGGGCTGGAGGTGAAAAACTGTTTTTT. Its protein product is CASSIQGAGGEKLFF.

This clonotype was recorded at least ten times. The rearrangement links TRBV9 to TRBJ2-2, with D unresolved. The ends were cut back, 7 bases at V and 6 bases at J, with 10 bases in the middle. The V gene's germline CDR1 is SGDLS and CDR2 YYNGEE. The CDR3 is 12 amino acids. In nucleotides, the CDR3 is TGTGCCAGCCGAAAGAGTGCCGGGGAGCTGTTTTTT. Protein product: CASRKSAGELFF.

This clonotype was detected ten times or more. The rearrangement links TRBV9 to TRBJ2-6, with 7 bases matching TRBD1. CDR1 and CDR2 (germline): SGDLS, YYNGEE. V dropped 2 bases and J dropped 0; count of bases not matched to a gene: 11. This CDR3 is built from 19 residues. The CDR3 protein is CASSVRQGRLDSGANVLTF. DNA of the CDR3: TGTGCCAGCAGCGTTAGACAGGGAAGGCTGGACTCTGGGGCCAACGTCCTGACTTTC.

This clonotype was counted at least ten times. This chain joins TRBV9 and TRBJ2-4; tentatively, D is TRBD2 (6 bases). Germline V lookup: CDR1 SGDLS, CDR2 YYNGEE. This CDR3 contains 13 residues. Trimming pared 3 bases from V and 8 bases from J, leaving 12 bases between. The CDR3 DNA sequence: TGTGCCAGCAGCGCGGACGGGAGCGACATTCAGTACTTC. This gives the protein CASSADGSDIQYF.

This clonotype was observed many times. V is TRBV9 and J is TRBJ2-2, with D tentatively TRBD1 or TRBD2 (6 bases each). Germline V gene lookup returns CDR1 SGDLS and CDR2 YYNGEE. The CDR3 runs 14 residues. Trimming removed 0 bases from V and 6 bases from J, with 9 bases in between. The chain's CDR3 is CASSVDGGSGELFF. The CDR3 region has the DNA TGTGCCAGCAGCGTAGACGGGGGCTCCGGGGAGCTGTTTTTT.